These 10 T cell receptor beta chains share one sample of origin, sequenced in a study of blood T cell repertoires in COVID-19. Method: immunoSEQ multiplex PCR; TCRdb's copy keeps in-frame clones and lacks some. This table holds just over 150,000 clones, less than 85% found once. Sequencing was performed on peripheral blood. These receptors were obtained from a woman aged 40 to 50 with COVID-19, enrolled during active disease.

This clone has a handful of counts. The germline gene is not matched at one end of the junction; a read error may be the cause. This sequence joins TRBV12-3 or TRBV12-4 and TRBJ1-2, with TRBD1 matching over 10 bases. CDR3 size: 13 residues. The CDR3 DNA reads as TGTGCCAGCAGTTCGGGTTCGACAGGGGGCTACCGGTTC. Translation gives CASSSGSTGGYRF.

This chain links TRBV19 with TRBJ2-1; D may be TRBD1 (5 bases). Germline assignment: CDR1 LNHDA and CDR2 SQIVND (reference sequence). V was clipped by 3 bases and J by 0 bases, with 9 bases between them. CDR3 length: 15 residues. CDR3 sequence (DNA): TGTGCCAGTAGTATTGGGGCCTTCTCCTACAATGAGCAGTTCTTC. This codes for CASSIGAFSYNEQFF.

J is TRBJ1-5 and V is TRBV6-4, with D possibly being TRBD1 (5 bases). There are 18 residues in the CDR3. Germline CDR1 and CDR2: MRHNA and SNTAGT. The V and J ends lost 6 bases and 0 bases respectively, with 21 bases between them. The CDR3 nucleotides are TGTGCCAGCAGGGAGGGACCTCTCCACACCTATAGCAATCAGCCCCAGCATTTT. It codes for CASREGPLHTYSNQPQHF.

In DNA form, the CDR3 reads TGTGCCAGCAGCCTTGGGACAGGGGAGCAGTTCTTC. Translation gives CASSLGTGEQFF. The chain combines TRBV13 with TRBJ2-1; 9 bases fit TRBD1. The germline V gene encodes CDR1 PRHDT and CDR2 FYEKMQ (reference sequence). V lost 5 bases, J lost 10 bases, and 3 bases stayed unmatched. The CDR3 runs 12 residues.

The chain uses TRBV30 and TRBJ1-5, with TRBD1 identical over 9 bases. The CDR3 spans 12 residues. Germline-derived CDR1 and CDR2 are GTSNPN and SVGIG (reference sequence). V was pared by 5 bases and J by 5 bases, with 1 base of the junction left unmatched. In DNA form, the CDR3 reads TGTGCCTGGGACAGGGGGGATCAGCCCCAGCATTTT. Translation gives CAWDRGDQPQHF.

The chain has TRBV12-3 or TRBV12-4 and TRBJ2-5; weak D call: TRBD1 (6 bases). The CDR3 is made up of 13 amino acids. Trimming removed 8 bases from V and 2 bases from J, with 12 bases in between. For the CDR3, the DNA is TGTGCCAGCCGGCGGACAGTTCAAGAGACCCAGTACTTC. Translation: CASRRTVQETQYF.

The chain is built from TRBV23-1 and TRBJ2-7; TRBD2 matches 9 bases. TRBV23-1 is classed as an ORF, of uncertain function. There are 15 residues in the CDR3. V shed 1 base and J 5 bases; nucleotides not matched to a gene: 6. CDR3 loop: CASSQFGLAWDEQYF. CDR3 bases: TGCGCCAGCAGTCAATTCGGACTAGCGTGGGACGAGCAGTACTTC.

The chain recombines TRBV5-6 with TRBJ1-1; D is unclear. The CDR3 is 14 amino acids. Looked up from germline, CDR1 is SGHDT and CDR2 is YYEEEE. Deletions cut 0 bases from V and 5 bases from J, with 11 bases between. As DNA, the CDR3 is TGTGCCAGCAGCTTGGTAGGCTGGGAGACTGAAGCTTTCTTT. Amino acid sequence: CASSLVGWETEAFF.

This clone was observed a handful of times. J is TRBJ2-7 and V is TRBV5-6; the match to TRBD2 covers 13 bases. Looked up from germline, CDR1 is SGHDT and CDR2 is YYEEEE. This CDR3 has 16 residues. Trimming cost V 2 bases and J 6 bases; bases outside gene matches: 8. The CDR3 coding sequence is TGTGCCAGCAGCTTAACTAGCGGGGGGGCTTTGGGCGAGCAGTACGTC. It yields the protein CASSLTSGGALGEQYV.

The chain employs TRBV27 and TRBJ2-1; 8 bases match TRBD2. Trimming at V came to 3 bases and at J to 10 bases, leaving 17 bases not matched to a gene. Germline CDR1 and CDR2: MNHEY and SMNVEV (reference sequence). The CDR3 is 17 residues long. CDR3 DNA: TGTGCCAGCAGTTTCCGCTCCCCGGGACTAGGGACTGCCGAGCAGTTCTTC. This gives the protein CASSFRSPGLGTAEQFF.